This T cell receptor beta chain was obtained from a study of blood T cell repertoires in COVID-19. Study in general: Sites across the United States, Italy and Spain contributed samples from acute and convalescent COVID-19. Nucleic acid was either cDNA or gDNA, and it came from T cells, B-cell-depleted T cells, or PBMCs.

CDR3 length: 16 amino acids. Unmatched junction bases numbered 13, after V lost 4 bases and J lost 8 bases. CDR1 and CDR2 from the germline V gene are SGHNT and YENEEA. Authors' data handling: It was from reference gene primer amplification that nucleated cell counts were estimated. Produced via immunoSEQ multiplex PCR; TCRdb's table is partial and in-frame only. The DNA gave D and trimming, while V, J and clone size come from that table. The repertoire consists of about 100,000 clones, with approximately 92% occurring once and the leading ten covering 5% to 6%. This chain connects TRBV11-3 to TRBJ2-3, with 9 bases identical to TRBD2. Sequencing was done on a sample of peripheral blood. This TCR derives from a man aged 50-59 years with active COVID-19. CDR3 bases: TGTGCCAGCAGCTCCCGGGCGGGAGGGCCGTTGGTTACGCAGTATTTT. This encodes CASSSRAGGPLVTQYF.